This T cell receptor beta chain was captured in a study of blood T cell repertoires in COVID-19. Overall study context: Samples representing acute and convalescent COVID-19 were sourced from the United States, Italy and Spain. T cells, B-cell-depleted T cells, or PBMCs supplied cDNA or gDNA.

Original analysis: Nucleated cell number was recorded as an estimate derived from reference gene primer amplification. Clones were read by immunoSEQ multiplex PCR, and TCRdb kept only the in-frame ones, dropping some. From that table come the V and J calls and clone size; the DNA was used to work out D and trimming. Of over 100,000 clones listed, 70% to 85% are singletons. The CDR3 covers 14 residues. V gave up 3 bases and J gave up 7 bases, with 16 bases separating them. Germline assignment: CDR1 SGHNT and CDR2 YYREEE (reference sequence). The sample was peripheral blood. The V call is TRBV5-4, the J call TRBJ1-2; D unclear. The TCR comes from a woman in her seventies with acute or convalescent COVID-19. Written as DNA, the CDR3 is TGTGCCAGCAGCTATGTAACCGAGGCATCTGGCTACACCTTC. Protein product: CASSYVTEASGYTF.